These T cell receptor beta chains were read from a single sample in a study of CD8 T cells in ankylosing spondylitis. TCRdb ran MiXCR on the 5' RACE reads and lists one entry per CDR3 protein. The table includes fewer than 450,000 distinct CDR3 sequences, roughly 17% detected once. The sample consisted of blood, either unsorted or a sorted T cell fraction (not recorded which). The receptors derive from a male donor with ankylosing spondylitis. CDR3s include the opening cysteine and the closing phenylalanine or tryptophan. The order of the fields is CDR3 protein, CDR3 DNA, J gene, V gene, D gene, clone size. D genes are given only for firm matches. Rows give clone size only sometimes, using once, few, many, or a class for an expanded clone.

CDR3aa: CASSDEGPGRGPQHF
CDR3nt: TGTGCCAGCAGTGACGAGGGACCCGGGAGGGGGCCCCAGCATTTT
j_gene: TRBJ1-5
v_gene: TRBV6-4
d_gene: -
abundance: once

CDR3aa: CATSRTRNTGELFF
CDR3nt: TGTGCCACCAGCAGAACACGGAACACCGGGGAGCTGTTTTTT
j_gene: TRBJ2-2
v_gene: TRBV15
d_gene: -
abundance: -

CDR3aa: CSVEVGGTSGGYEQYF
CDR3nt: TGCAGCGTTGAAGTGGGAGGGACTAGCGGGGGCTACGAGCAGTACTTC
j_gene: TRBJ2-7
v_gene: TRBV29-1
d_gene: TRBD2
abundance: -

CDR3aa: CSVELGGPYEQYF
CDR3nt: TGCAGCGTTGAACTGGGCGGCCCCTACGAGCAGTACTTC
j_gene: TRBJ2-7
v_gene: TRBV29-1
d_gene: -
abundance: many

CDR3aa: CSARVRDRGPNSGYTF
CDR3nt: TGCAGTGCTAGAGTCCGGGACAGGGGGCCCAACAGTGGCTACACCTTC
j_gene: TRBJ1-2
v_gene: TRBV20-1
d_gene: TRBD1
abundance: few

CDR3aa: CASSQGKGRNEQFF
CDR3nt: TGTGCCAGCAGCCAAGGAAAGGGGCGCAATGAGCAGTTCTTC
j_gene: TRBJ2-1
v_gene: TRBV4-2
d_gene: -
abundance: -

CDR3aa: CASSATPSGVYEQYF
CDR3nt: TGTGCCAGCAGCGCCACCCCCAGCGGAGTCTACGAGCAGTACTTC
j_gene: TRBJ2-7
v_gene: TRBV7-2
d_gene: -
abundance: -

CDR3aa: CACCQGTSAQETQYF
CDR3nt: TGTGCCTGCTGCCAGGGGACTAGCGCACAAGAGACCCAGTACTTC
j_gene: TRBJ2-5
v_gene: TRBV3-1
d_gene: TRBD2
abundance: -

CDR3aa: CASSARTGNSGANVLTF
CDR3nt: TGTGCCAGCAGCGCACGGACAGGCAACTCTGGGGCCAACGTCCTGACTTTC
j_gene: TRBJ2-6
v_gene: TRBV4-2
d_gene: TRBD1
abundance: few

CDR3aa: CASKRVEGTGELFF
CDR3nt: TGTGCCAGCAAACGGGTGGAGGGGACCGGGGAGCTGTTTTTT
j_gene: TRBJ2-2
v_gene: TRBV2
d_gene: -
abundance: few

CDR3aa: CSVEAGTVKDTEAFF
CDR3nt: TGCAGCGTTGAGGCAGGGACGGTTAAGGACACTGAAGCTTTCTTT
j_gene: TRBJ1-1
v_gene: TRBV29-1
d_gene: -
abundance: few

CDR3aa: CASRIGGGLNEQFF
CDR3nt: TGTGCCAGCAGAATTGGGGGGGGCCTGAATGAGCAGTTCTTC
j_gene: TRBJ2-1
v_gene: TRBV7-2
d_gene: -
abundance: -

CDR3aa: CASSLTAARVETQYF
CDR3nt: TGTGCCAGCAGCTTAACCGCGGCCAGGGTAGAGACCCAGTACTTC
j_gene: TRBJ2-5
v_gene: TRBV7-3
d_gene: -
abundance: -

CDR3aa: CASSQDNPGQGKDGYTF
CDR3nt: TGTGCCAGCAGCCAAGATAACCCCGGACAGGGTAAGGATGGCTACACCTTC
j_gene: TRBJ1-2
v_gene: TRBV3-1
d_gene: TRBD1
abundance: few

CDR3aa: CASSRGTDLEAFF
CDR3nt: TGTGCCAGCAGCCGAGGGACAGACCTCGAAGCTTTCTTT
j_gene: TRBJ1-1
v_gene: TRBV6-1
d_gene: TRBD1
abundance: few

CDR3aa: CASSPQRTGGSSPLHF
CDR3nt: TGTGCCAGCAGCCCCCAACGGACAGGGGGCTCCTCACCCCTCCACTTT
j_gene: TRBJ1-6
v_gene: TRBV12-3/TRBV12-4
d_gene: TRBD1
abundance: few

CDR3aa: CASSSLDRASGNTIYF
CDR3nt: TGTGCCAGCAGTTCTCTGGACAGGGCATCTGGAAACACCATATATTTT
j_gene: TRBJ1-3
v_gene: TRBV12-3/TRBV12-4
d_gene: TRBD1
abundance: few

CDR3aa: CASALQGGWISLLGEQFF
CDR3nt: TGTGCCAGCGCCTTACAGGGTGGGTGGATTTCCTTGTTAGGTGAGCAGTTCTTC
j_gene: TRBJ2-1
v_gene: TRBV28
d_gene: -
abundance: -

CDR3aa: CASSPVIAGAYEQYF
CDR3nt: TGTGCCAGCTCACCAGTAATAGCGGGAGCCTACGAGCAGTACTTC
j_gene: TRBJ2-7
v_gene: TRBV18
d_gene: TRBD2
abundance: -

CDR3aa: CASSPGVGTRYNEQFF
CDR3nt: TGTGCCAGCAGTCCCGGGGTGGGTACGCGCTACAATGAGCAGTTCTTC
j_gene: TRBJ2-1
v_gene: TRBV12-3/TRBV12-4
d_gene: -
abundance: -

CDR3aa: CASSLGRGVLTDTQYF
CDR3nt: TGTGCCAGCAGCTTAGGCCGGGGGGTTCTCACAGATACGCAGTATTTT
j_gene: TRBJ2-3
v_gene: TRBV7-9
d_gene: TRBD2
abundance: many

CDR3aa: CASSSATGVGNTIYF
CDR3nt: TGCGCCAGCAGCTCGGCCACAGGGGTCGGAAACACCATATATTTT
j_gene: TRBJ1-3
v_gene: TRBV5-1
d_gene: TRBD1
abundance: many

CDR3aa: CSADGSSYNEQFF
CDR3nt: TGCAGTGCTGATGGCAGCTCCTACAATGAGCAGTTCTTC
j_gene: TRBJ2-1
v_gene: TRBV20-1
d_gene: -
abundance: many

CDR3aa: CASRPNSGNTIYF
CDR3nt: TGTGCCAGCAGACCCAACTCTGGAAACACCATATATTTT
j_gene: TRBJ1-3
v_gene: TRBV28
d_gene: -
abundance: few

CDR3aa: CASSPSPDQNIQYF
CDR3nt: TGTGCCAGCAGCCCGTCGCCAGACCAAAACATTCAGTACTTC
j_gene: TRBJ2-4
v_gene: TRBV7-8
d_gene: -
abundance: few

CDR3aa: CSASKAGIYEQYF
CDR3nt: TGCAGTGCTAGTAAGGCAGGCATCTACGAGCAGTACTTC
j_gene: TRBJ2-7
v_gene: TRBV20-1
d_gene: -
abundance: few

CDR3aa: CSARRPGTRLDEQFF
CDR3nt: TGCAGTGCTAGACGCCCCGGGACTAGGCTCGATGAGCAGTTCTTC
j_gene: TRBJ2-1
v_gene: TRBV20-1
d_gene: TRBD2
abundance: few

CDR3aa: CASSLAAAAGNEQFF
CDR3nt: TGTGCCAGCAGCCTGGCTGCGGCGGCGGGCAATGAGCAGTTCTTC
j_gene: TRBJ2-1
v_gene: TRBV6-2/TRBV6-3
d_gene: -
abundance: once

CDR3aa: CASSLGLAGYYEQYF
CDR3nt: TGTGCCAGCAGCTTAGGTCTAGCGGGATACTACGAGCAGTACTTC
j_gene: TRBJ2-7
v_gene: TRBV7-8
d_gene: TRBD2
abundance: -

CDR3aa: CASSLGTDQPQHF
CDR3nt: TGTGCCAGCAGTTTAGGGACCGATCAGCCCCAGCATTTT
j_gene: TRBJ1-5
v_gene: TRBV12-3/TRBV12-4
d_gene: -
abundance: many

CDR3aa: CASSPSRTGGFESPLHF
CDR3nt: TGTGCCAGCAGTCCCAGCCGGACAGGGGGTTTCGAATCACCCCTCCACTTT
j_gene: TRBJ1-6
v_gene: TRBV6-1
d_gene: TRBD1
abundance: few

CDR3aa: CSISTDTQYF
CDR3nt: TGCAGCATAAGTACAGATACGCAGTATTTT
j_gene: TRBJ2-3
v_gene: TRBV20-1
d_gene: -
abundance: few

CDR3aa: CASSQGTVETQYF
CDR3nt: TGTGCCAGCAGCCAAGGCACCGTAGAGACCCAGTACTTC
j_gene: TRBJ2-5
v_gene: TRBV3-1
d_gene: -
abundance: -

CDR3aa: CASSPGLVSYNEQFF
CDR3nt: TGTGCCAGCAGCCCGGGACTAGTATCCTACAATGAGCAGTTCTTC
j_gene: TRBJ2-1
v_gene: TRBV7-9
d_gene: TRBD2
abundance: -

CDR3aa: CASTNRGNSPLHF
CDR3nt: TGTGCCAGTACGAACAGGGGAAATTCACCCCTCCACTTT
j_gene: TRBJ1-6
v_gene: TRBV2
d_gene: TRBD1
abundance: -

CDR3aa: CASSPTSGITDTQYF
CDR3nt: TGTGCCAGCAGTCCGACTAGCGGAATAACAGATACGCAGTATTTT
j_gene: TRBJ2-3
v_gene: TRBV12-3/TRBV12-4
d_gene: TRBD2
abundance: -

CDR3aa: CASTPIRAAYTGELFF
CDR3nt: TGTGCCAGCACCCCGATACGGGCAGCGTACACCGGGGAGCTGTTTTTT
j_gene: TRBJ2-2
v_gene: TRBV6-2/TRBV6-3
d_gene: -
abundance: few

CDR3aa: CASSTDAGSREQYF
CDR3nt: TGTGCCAGCAGTACGGACGCCGGGTCGAGGGAGCAGTACTTC
j_gene: TRBJ2-7
v_gene: TRBV6-1
d_gene: -
abundance: -

CDR3aa: CASSFPKLGATEAFF
CDR3nt: TGTGCCAGCAGCTTCCCTAAGCTGGGGGCCACTGAAGCTTTCTTT
j_gene: TRBJ1-1
v_gene: TRBV11-1
d_gene: -
abundance: few

CDR3aa: CASSQDFLQRQDTQYF
CDR3nt: TGTGCCAGCAGCCAAGATTTCCTCCAGCGGCAGGATACGCAGTATTTT
j_gene: TRBJ2-3
v_gene: TRBV4-2
d_gene: -
abundance: -

CDR3aa: CASSLQGANTDTQYF
CDR3nt: TGTGCCAGCAGCTTACAGGGGGCGAACACAGATACGCAGTATTTT
j_gene: TRBJ2-3
v_gene: TRBV5-8
d_gene: TRBD1
abundance: -

CDR3aa: CSAGGQGETQYF
CDR3nt: TGCAGTGCTGGGGGACAGGGCGAGACCCAGTACTTC
j_gene: TRBJ2-5
v_gene: TRBV20-1
d_gene: TRBD1
abundance: few

CDR3aa: CASSPNPGVEQYF
CDR3nt: TGTGCCAGCTCACCAAATCCGGGGGTCGAGCAGTACTTC
j_gene: TRBJ2-7
v_gene: TRBV18
d_gene: -
abundance: few

CDR3aa: CTVTGSADTQYF
CDR3nt: TGCACCGTGACAGGCTCAGCAGATACGCAGTATTTT
j_gene: TRBJ2-3
v_gene: TRBV20-1
d_gene: -
abundance: few

CDR3aa: CASSFARTDTQYF
CDR3nt: TGTGCCAGCAGCTTTGCCCGCACAGATACGCAGTATTTT
j_gene: TRBJ2-3
v_gene: TRBV11-1
d_gene: -
abundance: -

CDR3aa: CASSLGTSSGYGYTF
CDR3nt: TGCGCCAGCAGCCTCGGGACATCCTCCGGGTATGGCTACACCTTC
j_gene: TRBJ1-2
v_gene: TRBV5-1
d_gene: -
abundance: few

CDR3aa: CASRETAYNEQFF
CDR3nt: TGTGCCAGCAGAGAAACAGCCTACAATGAGCAGTTCTTC
j_gene: TRBJ2-1
v_gene: TRBV2
d_gene: -
abundance: -

CDR3aa: CSPEGLAYEQYF
CDR3nt: TGCAGTCCAGAGGGACTAGCCTACGAGCAGTACTTC
j_gene: TRBJ2-7
v_gene: TRBV20-1
d_gene: TRBD2
abundance: few

CDR3aa: CATSRDKTRVYEQYF
CDR3nt: TGTGCCACCAGCAGAGATAAGACTAGGGTCTACGAGCAGTACTTC
j_gene: TRBJ2-7
v_gene: TRBV15
d_gene: -
abundance: -

CDR3aa: CASSLRPSESYTEAFF
CDR3nt: TGTGCCAGCAGTCTCCGACCGTCGGAGTCTTACACTGAAGCTTTCTTT
j_gene: TRBJ1-1
v_gene: TRBV27
d_gene: -
abundance: few

CDR3aa: CASSYSTSGSVYF
CDR3nt: TGTGCCAGCAGTTACTCGACTAGCGGGAGTGTGTACTTC
j_gene: TRBJ2-7
v_gene: TRBV6-6
d_gene: TRBD2
abundance: few